This is a list of T cell receptor beta chains from one sample in a study of vaccination effects on CD4 cells after COVID-19. The antigens these receptors bind are not known. Libraries were prepared by immunoSEQ multiplex PCR; TCRdb keeps only in-frame clonotypes and omits some of them. The repertoire holds roughly 61,000 clones, with roughly 79% as singletons. The material sequenced was CD4+ T cells from PBMCs cultured with HCoV-229E spike peptides, taken before COVID-19 vaccination. Source of these receptors: a human donor who received a COVID-19 vaccine. Both conserved end residues are trimmed from each CDR3.

J gene,V gene,CDR3 length,CDR3 protein
TRBJ1-3,TRBV2,12,ASTVDRGGNTIY
TRBJ2-3,TRBV3-1/TRBV3-2,15,ASSQPRASGGLDTQY
TRBJ1-2,TRBV6-5,12,ASSPVGGDYGYT
TRBJ2-5,TRBV5-1,15,ASSPTSGGFGGETQY
TRBJ1-4,TRBV18,13,ASSPPRGNSEKLF
TRBJ2-5,TRBV29-1,10,STTGGSETQY
TRBJ1-3,TRBV6-4,13,ASNNVGRGGNTIY
TRBJ1-1,TRBV10-1,12,ASRETGSNTEAF
TRBJ1-6,TRBV5-4,13,ASSLFGTENSPLH
TRBJ1-3,TRBV6-5,13,ASSYDQGAGNTIY
TRBJ1-1,TRBV9,13,ASSVAGPGATEAF
TRBJ1-5,TRBV19,13,ASSKPQGLYQPQH
TRBJ1-5,TRBV19,13,ASSIPAGFEEPQH
TRBJ1-1,TRBV5-1,15,ASSPQGGPFRNTEAF
TRBJ2-5,TRBV18,12,ASSSRQGEETQY
TRBJ2-3,TRBV2,14,ASRTSGGLPTDTQY
TRBJ1-2,TRBV7-8,13,ASSLEGARWGGYT
TRBJ2-4,TRBV2,12,ASSATSGVGIQY
TRBJ1-2,TRBV5-1,12,ASSFDKPNYGYT
TRBJ1-2,TRBV2,11,ASSEWVSYGYT
TRBJ1-2,TRBV19,11,ASSIQGIYGYT
TRBJ2-2,TRBV5-6,14,ASSLYGRGGTGELF
TRBJ1-2,TRBV3-1/TRBV3-2,11,ASSLGQGHGYT
TRBJ1-4,TRBV12-3/TRBV12-4,11,ASSMDPDEKLF
TRBJ2-2,TRBV5-1,15,ASSLSTSGAPTGELF
TRBJ2-3,TRBV9,11,ASSVTGADTQY
TRBJ1-1,TRBV19,13,ASSIVPPRHTEAF
TRBJ2-1,TRBV29-1,12,SVVRGVSYNEQF
TRBJ1-5,TRBV5-6,14,ASSFAGQGSRQPQH
TRBJ1-4,TRBV7-9,14,ASSGRGAAADEKLF
TRBJ2-3,TRBV6-5,13,ASRPGHTSTDTQY
TRBJ1-2,TRBV14,11,ASSPDVNYGYT
TRBJ2-3,TRBV10-2,12,ASSYAGSPDTQY
TRBJ2-5,TRBV24-1,13,ATSSGQGAGETQY
TRBJ2-2,TRBV10-1,13,ASRATKGNTGELF
TRBJ1-5,TRBV29-1,11,SVLQQPNQPQH
TRBJ2-1,TRBV3-1/TRBV3-2,14,ASSHGPSGRYNEQF
TRBJ2-2,TRBV7-3,15,ASSPFGGQGNTGELF
TRBJ1-2,TRBV20-1,8,SARRDGYT
TRBJ2-3,TRBV6-6,11,ASVRSDTDTQY
TRBJ2-1,TRBV3-1/TRBV3-2,11,ASTWGPSNEQF
TRBJ2-6,TRBV6-5,13,ASSTQGSGANVLT
TRBJ2-5,TRBV4-1,13,ASSRDRGTVETQY
TRBJ2-5,TRBV5-1,11,ASRGAGEETQY
TRBJ2-2,TRBV5-1,13,ASSLFAEGTGELF
TRBJ2-5,TRBV2,10,ASGAGEETQY
TRBJ1-5,TRBV23-1,15,ASSQAGQIHSNQPQH
TRBJ2-6,TRBV7-2,13,ASSGRGSGANVLT
TRBJ2-1,TRBV10-3,12,AISEQGTYNEQF